This TCR beta chain was identified during a study of vaccination and CD4 T cells after COVID-19. Germline V gene sequence: CDR1 SEHNR, CDR2 FQNEAQ (reference sequence). Between the trimmed V and J ends, which lost 4 bases and 3 bases, there was a span of 13 bases. This CDR3 comprises 14 residues. In TCRdb, the PCR reads were re-called with MiXCR into one record per CDR3 protein. Among 15,000 to 20,000 distinct CDR3 sequences listed, 60% to 75% were seen once. Positive PCR dates covered March to December 2020, before US Alpha, Beta and Delta variants. The source material was CD4+ T cells from blood, sampled after SARS-CoV-2 vaccination. This rearrangement joins TRBV7-9 to TRBJ2-7; weak D call: TRBD2 (6 bases). This sequence originates from a human donor who had recovered from COVID-19. Here the CDR3 DNA reads TGTGCCAGCAGCTCCGGCGGGGCAGACTACGAGCAGTACTTC. Its protein is CASSSGGADYEQYF.